These T cell receptor beta chains were read from a single sample in a study of control samples from healthy donors and cancer patients. The repertoire was sequenced with immunoSEQ multiplex PCR; TCRdb's copy has only in-frame clones and lacks some. The table records about 73,000 clones, about 95% of them present only once. Input material: blood. These TCRs come from a woman between 40 and 50 years old in good health. Each CDR3 is given with its conserved first and last residue. The order of the fields is D gene, clone size, V gene, J gene, CDR3 DNA, CDR3 protein. A D gene is named only where the DNA matches it firmly. Clone size, where shown, is once, few, many, or a class for clones that have expanded.

TRBD1	once	TRBV10-3	TRBJ2-5	TGTGCCATCAGCTTCGACAGGGTCGAGACCCAGTACTTC	CAISFDRVETQYF
NA	NA	TRBV5-1	TRBJ2-1	TGCGCCAGCAGCCACGGACAAACCTCCTACAATGAGCAGTTCTTC	CASSHGQTSYNEQFF
NA	NA	TRBV7-2	TRBJ2-3	TGTGCCAGCAGCCGTCGGTCGGGAGGCACAGATACGCAGTATTTT	CASSRRSGGTDTQYF
NA	NA	TRBV4-1	TRBJ1-4	TGCGCCAGCGCGGGAGGTAATGAAAAACTGTTTTTT	CASAGGNEKLFF
NA	NA	TRBV29-1	TRBJ1-2	TGCAGCGTTGGTAAGGGGTTAGAGGACTATGGCTACACCTTC	CSVGKGLEDYGYTF
NA	NA	TRBV29-1	TRBJ2-7	TGCAGCGTTGCGGACACCTACGAGCAGTACTTC	CSVADTYEQYF
NA	NA	TRBV10-3	TRBJ2-5	TGTGCCATCAGCCAGGTCGGGGACGCCCAAGAGACCCAGTACTTC	CAISQVGDAQETQYF
NA	NA	TRBV4-2	TRBJ2-3	TGTGCCAGCAGCTCCCACTCGGGGGATAGCACAGATACGCAGTATTTT	CASSSHSGDSTDTQYF
NA	NA	TRBV6-5	TRBJ2-5	TGTGCCAGCAGTCTTACCCTAGCGCTTCAAGAGACCCAGTACTTC	CASSLTLALQETQYF
NA	NA	TRBV28	TRBJ2-2	TGTGCCAGCAGTTCCCCACATATGAGGCCTCCCCCGGCGAACACCGGGGAGCTGTTTTTT	CASSSPHMRPPPANTGELFF
NA	NA	TRBV29-1	TRBJ1-6	TGCAGCGTTGATGGGGGGGGCCCCGAATTAGCCCTCCACTTT	CSVDGGGPELALHF
NA	NA	TRBV27	TRBJ2-7	TGTGCCAGCAGTCCAACAGACTGGGAACCTTCCTACGAGCAGTACTTC	CASSPTDWEPSYEQYF
NA	NA	TRBV10-2	TRBJ1-1	TGCGCCAGCAGTTTACAGGGGAACACTGAAGCTTTCTTT	CASSLQGNTEAFF
NA	NA	TRBV7-3	TRBJ1-3	TGTGCCAGCAGCTTAAACTGCCCCAGGGTGGGAAACACCATATATTTT	CASSLNCPRVGNTIYF
NA	NA	TRBV5-1	TRBJ2-3	TGCGCCAGCAGCTTGGATGGGGTTGCAGATACGCAGTATTTT	CASSLDGVADTQYF
TRBD1	NA	TRBV6-5	TRBJ1-6	TGTGCCTGCTGGACAGGGCAAATTGGTTCACCCCTCCACTTT	CACWTGQIGSPLHF
NA	NA	TRBV6-5	TRBJ1-3	TGTGCCAGCAGTTACGAATCAGGTTCTGGAAACACCATATATTTT	CASSYESGSGNTIYF
TRBD1	NA	TRBV19	TRBJ1-5	TGTGCCAGTAGTGGGACAGGGAGACAGCCCCAGCATTTT	CASSGTGRQPQHF
NA	NA	TRBV11-3	TRBJ2-7	TGTGCCAGCAGCTTAGGCGAGGGAGTGGGCGAGCAGTACTTC	CASSLGEGVGEQYF
NA	NA	TRBV4-3	TRBJ2-2	TGCGCCAGCAGCCTTCACAGGTGGGGCGGGGAGCTGTTTTTT	CASSLHRWGGELFF
NA	NA	TRBV10-1	TRBJ1-5	TGCGCCCTTCAAAGGTACGGGAATCAGCCCCAGCATTTT	CALQRYGNQPQHF
NA	NA	TRBV5-8	TRBJ2-6	TGTGCCAGCAGCTTGGGCAGGAGTGGGGCCAACGTCCTGACTTTC	CASSLGRSGANVLTF
TRBD1	NA	TRBV29-1	TRBJ2-5	TGCAGCGTTGAACGCATAGGGGGCGCGAGGCGGGAGACCCAGTACTTC	CSVERIGGARRETQYF
TRBD2	NA	TRBV2	TRBJ2-3	TGTGCCAGCAGCATTAACAGCGGGAGGGCCATAGATACGCAGTATTTT	CASSINSGRAIDTQYF
NA	NA	TRBV20-1	TRBJ1-1	TGCAGTGCTAGAGGCGGAACTGAAGCTTTCTTT	CSARGGTEAFF
NA	NA	TRBV7-8	TRBJ1-2	TGTGCCAGCAGCTCCGCCCAAGGGTGGAGGGGCTACACCTTC	CASSSAQGWRGYTF
NA	NA	TRBV11-1	TRBJ2-3	TGTGCCAGCAGCCGAGATACGCAGTATTTT	CASSRDTQYF
NA	NA	TRBV29-1	TRBJ2-7	TGCAGCGTTGCTTGGGAGGAGAGCCCCTCCTACGAGCAGTACTTC	CSVAWEESPSYEQYF
NA	NA	TRBV28	TRBJ2-3	TGTGCCAGCAGTTTACCTGGCGATACGCAGTATTTT	CASSLPGDTQYF
TRBD1	NA	TRBV7-2	TRBJ2-5	TGTGCCAGCAGTCGGACAGGGGGCTTGGAGACCCAGTACTTC	CASSRTGGLETQYF
TRBD2	NA	TRBV6-6	TRBJ2-5	TGTGCCAGCAGTCCGGAACCCTATACTAGCGGGGGGAAGACCCAGTACTTC	CASSPEPYTSGGKTQYF
NA	NA	TRBV4-2	TRBJ1-6	TGTGCCAGCAGCCACCAAGGGCCTCTCCTCCACTTT	CASSHQGPLLHF
NA	NA	TRBV29-1	TRBJ2-2	TGCAGCGTTGAGTGGCTAGCTAACACCGGGGAGCTGTTTTTT	CSVEWLANTGELFF
NA	NA	TRBV6-7	TRBJ2-7	TGTGCCAGCAGCCCTACCCTTCGGGGGGCCGAATTC	CASSPTLRGAEF
NA	NA	TRBV30	TRBJ2-1	TGTGCCTGGAGTTTTGGTCCAGGGGGGAACAATGAGCAGTTCTTC	CAWSFGPGGNNEQFF
NA	NA	TRBV6-1	TRBJ1-1	TGTGCCAGCAGTGAAGGGGGGCCGAACACTGAAGCTTTCTTT	CASSEGGPNTEAFF
NA	NA	TRBV12-3/TRBV12-4	TRBJ1-2	TGTGCCAGCAGTTCGGGGAAAGAGGGCTACACCTTC	CASSSGKEGYTF
TRBD1	NA	TRBV19	TRBJ1-2	TGTGCCAGTAGTACCCGGGACAGTCGCTATGGCTACACCTTC	CASSTRDSRYGYTF
NA	NA	TRBV7-9	TRBJ2-2	TGTGCCAGCAGTCCTAACACCGGGGAGCTGTTTTTT	CASSPNTGELFF
NA	NA	TRBV10-3	TRBJ2-2	TGTGCCATCAGTGGCCTCACAAACACCGGGGAGCTGTTTTTT	CAISGLTNTGELFF
TRBD1	NA	TRBV14	TRBJ2-3	TGTGCCAGCAGCCCGGACAGGTTCACGGCAGATACGCAGTATTTT	CASSPDRFTADTQYF
NA	NA	TRBV2	TRBJ2-7	TGTGCCAGCAGTGAAGAGGTCGAGCAGTACTTC	CASSEEVEQYF
TRBD1	NA	TRBV7-9	TRBJ2-7	TGTGCCAGCAGCTCTATGACAGGGCCATACTCCTACGAGCAGTACTTC	CASSSMTGPYSYEQYF
NA	NA	TRBV5-1	TRBJ1-2	TGCGCCAGCAGCTTGGCCGGGGAGAGCTATGGCTACACCTTC	CASSLAGESYGYTF
NA	NA	TRBV11-3	TRBJ1-1	TGTGCCAGCAGCTTAATGAGGGACACTGAAGCTTTCTTT	CASSLMRDTEAFF
NA	NA	TRBV2	TRBJ1-4	TGTGCCAGCGGAGGGAGTGCGGTTAATGAAAAACTGTTTTTT	CASGGSAVNEKLFF
NA	once	TRBV4-1	TRBJ1-6	TGCGCCAGCAGCCAAGGCCGGGGGGCGACACCCCTCCACTTT	CASSQGRGATPLHF
NA	NA	TRBV27	TRBJ2-7	TGTGCCAGCAGCCTGGACGGCCGCTACGAGCAGTACTTC	CASSLDGRYEQYF
NA	NA	TRBV10-3	TRBJ1-5	TGTGCCATCAGTGAGTTACGGTATAGCAATCAGCCCCAGCATTTT	CAISELRYSNQPQHF